These 32 T cell receptor beta chains were all obtained from the same sample, sequenced in a study of memory CD4+ T cells and cytomegalovirus serostatus (dated by TCRdb to about 2019). Library preparation used the immunoSEQ multiplex PCR assay. Drawn from immuneACCESS, this table holds only the in-frame rearrangements with V and J called that TCRdb kept. Clones are partly lost; checked studies trace under half to an unresolved V gene and leave the rest unexplained. This sample lists roughly 50,000 clones; around three quarters were detected once. The biggest ten clones account for under 2% of the sample. Single viable CD3+CD4+CD8-CD45RO+ cells were sorted as memory CD4+ T cells on a FACSAria II. The sequenced sample was memory CD4+ T cells from blood. The receptors come from an adult in good health and CMV-seronegative.

V gene TRBV5-4 combines with J gene TRBJ1-2, with 9 bases aligning to TRBD1. The length of the CDR3 is 14 residues. The V gene's germline CDR1 is SGHNT and CDR2 YYREEE (reference sequence). V shed 2 bases, J shed 8 bases, and the junction held 7 bases outside the gene matches. The CDR3 DNA reads TGTGCCAGCAGCTTCGTACAGGGGGCTGGAGGCTACACCTTC. Translation: CASSFVQGAGGYTF.

The chain links TRBV7-9 to TRBJ1-2, with no clear D. The V gene's germline CDR1 is SEHNR and CDR2 FQNEAQ (reference sequence). V was shortened by 0 bases and J by 2 bases, with 7 bases between the two germline ends. The CDR3 runs 14 residues. The CDR3 DNA reads TGTGCCAGCAGCTTAGCGACGAAAAACTATGGCTACACCTTC. Its protein is CASSLATKNYGYTF.

This rearrangement joins TRBV7-2 to TRBJ1-2; D is possibly TRBD1 (6 bases). The germline gives CDR1 SGHTA, CDR2 FQGNSA. The CDR3 sequence is 15 residues long. Trimming pared 5 bases from V and 6 bases from J, leaving 19 bases between. In DNA form, the CDR3 reads TGTGCCAGCAGCCCTCCAGGCGGACAGAAAGATGGCTACACCTTC. This codes for CASSPPGGQKDGYTF.

The V and J genes are TRBV27 and TRBJ1-4, with unresolved D. The CDR3 totals 13 residues. In germline, CDR1 is MNHEY, CDR2 SMNVEV (reference sequence). Trimming removed 0 bases from V and 8 bases from J, with 7 bases in between. CDR3 sequence (DNA): TGTGCCAGCAGTTTATCGTGGGGAGAAAAACTGTTTTTT. This sequence encodes CASSLSWGEKLFF.

At least ten counts were recorded for this clone. The gene calls are TRBV5-3 and TRBJ1-5; 9 bases line up with TRBD1. TRBV5-3 is recorded as an ORF, its role being uncertain. The J segment lost 4 bases and the V segment lost 2 bases, leaving 4 bases of the junction unmatched. The length of the CDR3 is 15 residues. The CDR3 coding sequence is TGTGCCAGAAGCTTAACCGGGACAGGGAATCAGCCCCAGCATTTT. It is translated as CARSLTGTGNQPQHF.

The chain carries TRBV6-6 and TRBJ2-7, with 10 bases fitting TRBD1. Looked up from germline, CDR1 is MNHNY and CDR2 is SVGAGI (reference sequence). V was clipped by 11 bases and J by 2 bases; unmatched bases: 6. The CDR3 length is 13 residues. The CDR3 region has the DNA TGTGCCGGTAGACAGGGGGCGGCCTACGAGCAGTACTTC. It translates to CAGRQGAAYEQYF.

In its sample, this clone was seen once. This chain connects TRBV5-4 to TRBJ1-3; D is perhaps TRBD1 (5 bases). The CDR3 sequence is 16 residues long. The V gene's germline CDR1 is SGHNT and CDR2 YYREEE (reference sequence). Trimming removed 4 bases from V and 4 bases from J, with 18 bases in between. The CDR3 loop is CASSGPGGAQGNTIYF. CDR3 sequence (DNA): TGTGCCAGCAGCGGGCCTGGGGGAGCGCAGGGAAACACCATATATTTT.

The chain is built from TRBV28 and TRBJ1-5; TRBD1 agrees at 8 bases. Germline lookup yields CDR1 MDHEN and CDR2 SYDVKM. This CDR3 has 15 residues. V trimming: 3 bases; J trimming: 3 bases; junction bases outside the gene matches: 4. The CDR3 is CASSFRDRFNQPQHF. As DNA, the CDR3 is TGTGCCAGCAGTTTCCGGGACAGGTTCAATCAGCCCCAGCATTTT.

The chain has TRBV7-9 and TRBJ2-1, with TRBD1 matching 8 bases. The CDR3 is made up of 14 amino acids. CDR1 and CDR2 (germline): SEHNR, FQNEAQ (reference sequence). The V and J ends lost 1 base and 8 bases, in that order; junction bases with no gene match: 4. This CDR3 reads CASSLVDRVDEQFF. DNA for the CDR3: TGTGCCAGCAGCTTAGTGGACAGGGTTGATGAGCAGTTCTTC.

The rearrangement links TRBV5-1 to TRBJ1-6; maybe TRBD1 (6 bases). The germline CDR1 and CDR2 sequences are SGHRS and YFSETQ. This CDR3 has 17 residues. V shed 4 bases and J shed 1 base, with 15 bases lying between them. The chain's CDR3 is CASSNVGAPSYNSPLHF. The CDR3 coding sequence is TGCGCCAGCAGCAATGTGGGGGCGCCGTCCTATAATTCACCCCTCCACTTT.

The chain joins TRBV29-1 to TRBJ2-1, with D maybe TRBD2 (5 bases). Germline CDR1 and CDR2: SQVTM and ANQGSEA. The CDR3 totals 12 residues. The germline V and J ends were trimmed by 3 bases and 6 bases, with 9 bases remaining between them. The CDR3 DNA reads TGCAGCGTTGATAGCGTGCTCAATGAGCAGTTCTTC. It is translated as CSVDSVLNEQFF.

The CDR3 DNA is TGTGCCAGCAGCCCTGGGGCAGGGGTCTTAAAATACGAGCAGTACTTC. This gives the protein CASSPGAGVLKYEQYF. The chain joins TRBV5-4 to TRBJ2-7; the D gene is possibly TRBD1 (6 bases). V was cut by 4 bases and J by 4 bases, with 21 bases left in between. The CDR3 is 16 amino acids. Germline V CDR1 and CDR2: SGHNT, YYREEE (reference sequence).

V is TRBV9 and J is TRBJ1-6, with D perhaps TRBD1 (5 bases). The CDR3 spans 17 residues. The germline CDR1 and CDR2 sequences are SGDLS and YYNGEE. Trimming took off 3 bases at V and 3 bases at J, with 16 bases between the two ends. Here the CDR3 DNA reads TGTGCCAGCAGCGGCGACAGAAGACTTGGCTATAATTCACCCCTCCACTTT. Its protein is CASSGDRRLGYNSPLHF.

The table lists this clone with a count of one. The V call is TRBV29-1, the J call TRBJ2-3; 8 bases agree with TRBD1. The CDR3 loop spans 13 amino acids. V lost 6 bases, J lost 1 base, and 3 bases stayed unmatched. Germline V CDR1 and CDR2: SQVTM, ANQGSEA. CDR3 nucleotide sequence: TGCAGCGTCCTGACAGGGGGCACAGATACGCAGTATTTT. This encodes CSVLTGGTDTQYF.

J is TRBJ1-2 and V is TRBV30; tentative D call: TRBD1 (5 bases). CDR3 length: 10 residues. Per the germline V gene, CDR1 is GTSNPN and CDR2 is SVGIG (reference sequence). Trimming removed 8 bases at V and 8 bases at J, with 12 bases between. The chain's CDR3 is CAGRRGGYTF. The CDR3 DNA sequence: TGTGCCGGGCGGCGGGGGGGCTACACCTTC.

The chain is built from TRBV19 and TRBJ1-2; D uncertain. In germline, CDR1 is LNHDA, CDR2 SQIVND (reference sequence). Trimming cost V 3 bases and J 0 bases, with 2 bases left between them. The CDR3 runs 12 residues. The CDR3, as DNA: TGTGCCAGTAGTATGGCTAACTATGGCTACACCTTC. Protein: CASSMANYGYTF.

This clone has more than one count but fewer than ten. The chain's CDR3 is CASSIRGRQGGTGELFF. CDR3 DNA: TGTGCCAGTAGTATTAGAGGGAGACAGGGGGGCACCGGGGAGCTGTTTTTT. V and J are TRBV19 and TRBJ2-2, with 9 bases matching TRBD1. With 3 bases clipped from V and 4 bases from J, the junction kept 9 bases outside the gene matches. The CDR3 has 17 residues. Looked up from germline, CDR1 is LNHDA and CDR2 is SQIVND (reference sequence).

This rearrangement joins TRBV19 to TRBJ2-5, with D tentatively TRBD1 or TRBD2 (5 bases each). The CDR3 has 15 amino acids. CDR1 is LNHDA, CDR2 SQIVND, per germline (reference sequence). With 2 bases removed from V and 5 bases from J, the gap between germline ends came to 15 bases. Here the CDR3 DNA reads TGTGCCAGTAGTATATCCGGGGCCCAATGGGAGACCCAGTACTTC. This gives the protein CASSISGAQWETQYF.

In its sample, this clone was seen once. V gene TRBV28 combines with J gene TRBJ2-7, with TRBD1 identical over 7 bases. Germline CDR1 and CDR2: MDHEN and SYDVKM. Trimming at V came to 8 bases and at J to 2 bases, leaving 3 bases not matched to a gene. This CDR3 is built from 12 residues. In DNA form, the CDR3 reads TGTGCCAGCTTCGACAGGGCCTACGAGCAGTACTTC. This codes for CASFDRAYEQYF.

The genes are TRBV5-6 and TRBJ1-2; D not resolved. Germline V gives CDR1 SGHDT, CDR2 YYEEEE. Trimming took 0 bases from V and 8 from J, leaving 8 bases between them. The CDR3 loop spans 12 amino acids. CDR3 nucleotide sequence: TGTGCCAGCAGCTTGGACGTGGGAGGCTACACCTTC. This sequence encodes CASSLDVGGYTF.

This clone was seen more than once but under ten times. The J gene is TRBJ2-2, the V gene TRBV18; TRBD1 agrees at 11 bases. This CDR3 has 17 residues. From germline, CDR1 is KGHSH and CDR2 LQKENI. Trimming at V came to 4 bases and at J to 2 bases, leaving 6 bases not matched to a gene. The CDR3: CASSLAGTGGNTGELFF. CDR3 DNA sequence: TGTGCCAGCTCACTGGCCGGGACAGGGGGAAACACCGGGGAGCTGTTTTTT.

The gene calls are TRBV12-5 and TRBJ2-7; D is perhaps TRBD1 (6 bases). The germline V and J ends were trimmed by 7 bases and 6 bases, with 16 bases remaining between them. CDR3 size: 13 residues. Germline lookup yields CDR1 LGHNT and CDR2 FRNRAP. CDR3: CASAPGTTSEQYF. The DNA of the CDR3 is TGTGCTAGTGCCCCCGGGACAACTTCCGAGCAGTACTTC.

J is TRBJ2-1 and V is TRBV5-6; D unresolved. This CDR3 has 13 residues. Germline V CDR1 and CDR2: SGHDT, YYEEEE. V dropped 4 bases and J dropped 8 bases, with 13 bases sitting between them. Here the CDR3 reads CASSLRHRDEQFF. The CDR3 coding sequence is TGTGCCAGCAGCCTCCGACACCGCGATGAGCAGTTCTTC.

The chain combines TRBV11-2 with TRBJ2-5; possibly TRBD2 for D (5 bases). The end of the DNA fits TRBJ2-7 better, so the J call may be wrong. The CDR3 is 13 residues long. CDR1 is SGHAT, CDR2 FQNNGV, per germline. The CDR3 protein is CASRAVGAYEQYF. CDR3 bases: TGTGCCAGCAGAGCGGTGGGAGCCTACGAGCAGTACTTC.

This clone was seen a single time. V and J are TRBV7-8 and TRBJ2-7, with 8 positions matching TRBD1. Germline V lookup: CDR1 SGHVS, CDR2 FQNEAQ. The CDR3 runs 14 residues. Trimming cost V 2 bases and J 2 bases; bases outside gene matches: 2. The chain's CDR3 is CASSLLQGAYEQYF. The CDR3 coding sequence is TGTGCCAGCAGCTTATTACAGGGGGCCTACGAGCAGTACTTC.

The rearrangement uses TRBV9 and TRBJ2-3; either TRBD1 or TRBD2 may supply D (6 bases each). The CDR3 spans 16 residues. V was clipped by 0 bases and J by 8 bases, with 19 bases between them. The germline gives CDR1 SGDLS, CDR2 YYNGEE. CDR3 sequence reads: CASSVAPGATRGTQYF. CDR3 nucleotides: TGTGCCAGCAGCGTAGCTCCGGGGGCCACCCGAGGTACGCAGTATTTT.

DNA of the CDR3: TGTGCCAGCAGACAGACAGGGGGCTACACAGATACGCAGTATTTT. It encodes CASRQTGGYTDTQYF. The J gene is TRBJ2-3, the V gene TRBV6-4; 10 nucleotides line up with TRBD1. Germline assignment: CDR1 MRHNA and CDR2 SNTAGT. The CDR3 extends over 15 amino acids. Trimming cost V 6 bases and J 2 bases; bases outside gene matches: 5.

The genes are TRBV7-6 and TRBJ2-2; no firm D call. V dropped 4 bases and J dropped 5 bases, with 8 bases sitting between them. CDR1 and CDR2 (germline): SGHVS, FNYEAQ. CDR3 length: 13 amino acids. CDR3 nucleotide sequence: TGTGCCAGCAGCTCCCAGTTAACCGGGGAGCTGTTTTTT. It encodes CASSSQLTGELFF.

This clone was seen more than once but under ten times. This chain joins TRBV6-1 and TRBJ2-1; 10 nucleotides match TRBD1. The CDR3 loop spans 17 amino acids. Germline V CDR1 and CDR2: MNHNS, SASEGT. V gave up 1 base and J gave up 4 bases; unmatched junction bases: 7. CDR3 residues: CASSEGFGTGVYNEQFF. CDR3 bases: TGTGCCAGCAGTGAAGGGTTCGGGACAGGGGTTTACAATGAGCAGTTCTTC.

This clone appeared a few times. CDR3 amino acids: CASSPVGGSNTGELFF. The CDR3 coding sequence is TGTGCCAGCTCCCCAGTCGGGGGGTCGAACACCGGGGAGCTGTTTTTT. V is TRBV18 and J is TRBJ2-2; 7 nucleotides line up with TRBD2. The junction had 7 bases not matched to a gene; V was cut back by 6 bases and J by 0 bases. The CDR3 has 16 amino acids. Germline V gene data show CDR1 as KGHSH and CDR2 as LQKENI. The complete variable domain, with remaining parts taken from reference TRBV18 and TRBJ2-2, reads NAGVMQNPRHLVRRRGQEARLRCSPMKGHSHVYWYRQLPEEGLKFMVYLQKENIIDESGMPKERFSAEFPKEGPSILRIQQVVRGDSAAYFCASSPVGGSNTGELFFGEGSRLTVL.

This clone was counted between two and nine times. The chain links TRBV9 to TRBJ1-6, with D unclear. CDR3 size: 13 residues. V lost 0 bases and J lost 8, with 6 bases in between. The V gene's germline CDR1 is SGDLS and CDR2 YYNGEE. The CDR3, as DNA: TGTGCCAGCAGCGTAGAGGAGGATTCACCCCTCCACTTT. This gives the protein CASSVEEDSPLHF. The variable domain in full, completed from reference TRBV9 and TRBJ1-6, reads DSGVTQTPKHLITATGQRVTLRCSPRSGDLSVYWYQQSLDQGLQFLIQYYNGEERAKGNILERFSAQQFPDLHSELNLSSLELGDSALYFCASSVEEDSPLHFGNGTRLTVT.

The chain links TRBV7-2 to TRBJ1-1; perhaps TRBD1 as D (5 bases). The CDR3 has 14 residues. The ends were cut back, 5 bases at V and 0 bases at J, with 10 bases in the middle. Germline CDR1 is SGHTA and CDR2 is FQGNSA. CDR3 bases: TGTGCCAGCAGCCCCGGGACGGTGAACACTGAAGCTTTCTTT. It is translated as CASSPGTVNTEAFF.